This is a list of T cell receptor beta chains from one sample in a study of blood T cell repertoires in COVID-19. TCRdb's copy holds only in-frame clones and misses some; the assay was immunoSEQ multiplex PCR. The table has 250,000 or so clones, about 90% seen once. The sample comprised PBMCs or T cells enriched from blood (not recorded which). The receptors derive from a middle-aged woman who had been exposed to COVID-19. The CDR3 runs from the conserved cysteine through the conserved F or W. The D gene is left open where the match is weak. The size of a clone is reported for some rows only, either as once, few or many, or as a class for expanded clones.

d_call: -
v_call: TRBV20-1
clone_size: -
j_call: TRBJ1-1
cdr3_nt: TGCAGTGCTAGACCCCGGGCTGAAGCTTTCTTT
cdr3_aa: CSARPRAEAFF

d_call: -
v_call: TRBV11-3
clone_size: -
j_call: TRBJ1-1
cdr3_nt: TGTGCCAGCAGCTTGATTCGAGGGAACACTGAAGCTTTCTTT
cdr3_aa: CASSLIRGNTEAFF

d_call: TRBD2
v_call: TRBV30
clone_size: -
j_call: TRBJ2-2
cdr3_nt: TGTGCCTGGGCCGGGTTAGCGGGATCCGACACCGGGGAGCTGTTTTTT
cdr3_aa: CAWAGLAGSDTGELFF

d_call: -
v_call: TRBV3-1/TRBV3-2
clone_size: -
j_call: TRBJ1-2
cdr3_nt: TGTGCCAGCAGCACCAGCATTCCGGGGAACTATGGCTACACCTTC
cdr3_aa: CASSTSIPGNYGYTF

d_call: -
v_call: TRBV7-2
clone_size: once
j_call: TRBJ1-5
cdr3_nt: TGTGCCAGCAGCTTAGCGTTCGCAGAAGCGTATAGCAATCAGCCCCAGCATTTT
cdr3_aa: CASSLAFAEAYSNQPQHF

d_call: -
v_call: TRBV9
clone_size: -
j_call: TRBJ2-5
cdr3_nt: TGTGCCAGCAGCGTACGGGTGGCCCAAGAGACCCAGTACTTC
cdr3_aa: CASSVRVAQETQYF

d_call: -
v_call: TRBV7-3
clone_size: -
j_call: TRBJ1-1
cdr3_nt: TGTGCCAGCAGCTTAACGCAGATCACTGAAGCTTTCTTT
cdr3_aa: CASSLTQITEAFF

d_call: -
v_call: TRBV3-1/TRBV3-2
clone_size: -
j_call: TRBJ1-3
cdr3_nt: TGTGCCAGCAGCCAAGCGGGAAACACCATATATTTT
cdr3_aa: CASSQAGNTIYF

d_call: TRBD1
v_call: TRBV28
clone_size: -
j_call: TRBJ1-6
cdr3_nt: TGTGCCAGCAGGATAAGCTTGGGACAGTCCAATTCACCCCTCCACTTT
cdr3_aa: CASRISLGQSNSPLHF

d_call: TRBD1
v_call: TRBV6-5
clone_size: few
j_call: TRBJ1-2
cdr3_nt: TGTGCCAGCAGTCGCCAGGGGGCACATGGCTACACCTTC
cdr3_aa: CASSRQGAHGYTF

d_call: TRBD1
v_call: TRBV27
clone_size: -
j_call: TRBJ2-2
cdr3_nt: TGTGCCAGCAGTCTCCAGACAGGGGGGCGAAACACCGGGGAGCTGTTTTTT
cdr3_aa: CASSLQTGGRNTGELFF

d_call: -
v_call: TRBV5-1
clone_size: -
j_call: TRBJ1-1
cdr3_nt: TGCGCCAGCAGCCGCCTGGGAGGTACCACTGAAGCTTTCTTT
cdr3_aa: CASSRLGGTTEAFF

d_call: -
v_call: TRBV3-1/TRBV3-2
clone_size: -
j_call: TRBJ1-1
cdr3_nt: TGTGCCAGCAGCCAAGGTACAGGGTTTTCTGAAGCTTTCTTT
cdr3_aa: CASSQGTGFSEAFF

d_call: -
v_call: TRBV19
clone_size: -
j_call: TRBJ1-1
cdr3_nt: TGTGCCAGTAGTATTTTACTAGGGCAACCGAACACTGAAGCTTTCTTT
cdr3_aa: CASSILLGQPNTEAFF

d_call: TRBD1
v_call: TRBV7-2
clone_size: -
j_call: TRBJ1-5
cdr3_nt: TGTGCCAGCAGCTTAGTTCCCCTAAAACAGGGGGCGGATCAGCCCCAGCATTTT
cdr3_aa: CASSLVPLKQGADQPQHF

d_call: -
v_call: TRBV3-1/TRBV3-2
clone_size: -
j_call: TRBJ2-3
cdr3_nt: TGTGCCAGCAGCCTTCGAGACAGGAAGACGCAGTATTTT
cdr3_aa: CASSLRDRKTQYF

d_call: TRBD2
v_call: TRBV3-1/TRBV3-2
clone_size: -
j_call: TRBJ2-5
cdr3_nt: TGTGCCAGCAGCCAAGGTAGCGGGAGGAGGTTAGTTGAGACCCAGTACTTC
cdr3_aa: CASSQGSGRRLVETQYF

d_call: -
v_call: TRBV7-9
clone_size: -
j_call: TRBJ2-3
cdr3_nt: TGTGCCAGCAGAGTTTACAGGGTACCCACAGATACGCAGTATTTT
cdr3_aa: CASRVYRVPTDTQYF

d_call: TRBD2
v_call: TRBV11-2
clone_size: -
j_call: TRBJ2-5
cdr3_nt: TGTGCCAGCAGCTTAGACGGGAGGTTCGGGGGGGCCCGGGAGCAAGAGACCCAGTACTTC
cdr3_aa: CASSLDGRFGGAREQETQYF

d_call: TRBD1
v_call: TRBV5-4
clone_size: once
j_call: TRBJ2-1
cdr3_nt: TGTGCCAGCAGCGGGGGACAGAAGACCCGCTCCTACAATGAGCAGTTCTTC
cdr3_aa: CASSGGQKTRSYNEQFF

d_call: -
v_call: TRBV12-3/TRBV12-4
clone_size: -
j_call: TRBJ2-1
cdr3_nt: TGTGCCAGCTCGTTTCTAGTTGACAATGAGCAGTTCTTC
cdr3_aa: CASSFLVDNEQFF

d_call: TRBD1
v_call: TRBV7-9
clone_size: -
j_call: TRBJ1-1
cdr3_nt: TGTGCCAGCAGCTTAGCCTGGACAGGGTTCATGAACACTGAAGCTTTCTTT
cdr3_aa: CASSLAWTGFMNTEAFF

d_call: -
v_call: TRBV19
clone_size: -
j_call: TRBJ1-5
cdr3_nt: TGTGCCAGTAGTACCACCTACAGTACCAATCAGCCCCAGCATTTT
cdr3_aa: CASSTTYSTNQPQHF

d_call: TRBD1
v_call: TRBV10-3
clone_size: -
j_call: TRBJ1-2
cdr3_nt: TGTGCCATCAGTGAGTCGTCCAAGCCGGGACAGGGGTTTGGCTACACCTTC
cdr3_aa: CAISESSKPGQGFGYTF

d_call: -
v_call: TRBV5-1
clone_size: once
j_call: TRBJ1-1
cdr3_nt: TGCGCCAGCAGCTTGGTTCAGGGCCACTATCGGGACACTGAAGCTTTCTTT
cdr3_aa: CASSLVQGHYRDTEAFF

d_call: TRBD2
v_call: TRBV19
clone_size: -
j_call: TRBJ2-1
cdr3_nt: TGTGCCAGTAGGACGGGACTAGCGGGCCCCAATGAGCAGTTCTTC
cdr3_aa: CASRTGLAGPNEQFF

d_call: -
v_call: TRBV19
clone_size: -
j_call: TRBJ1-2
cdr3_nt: TGTGCCAGTAGTGGCAGCGCAGGGATTAACTATGGCTACACCTTC
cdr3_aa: CASSGSAGINYGYTF

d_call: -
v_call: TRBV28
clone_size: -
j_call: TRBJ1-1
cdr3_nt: TGTGCCAGCAGTTTATCTCTAGCCACTGAAGCTTTCTTT
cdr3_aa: CASSLSLATEAFF

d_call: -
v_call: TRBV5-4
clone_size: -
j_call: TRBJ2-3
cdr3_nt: TGTGCCAGCAGCTCGAAGAGGACAGATACGCAGTATTTT
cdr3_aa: CASSSKRTDTQYF

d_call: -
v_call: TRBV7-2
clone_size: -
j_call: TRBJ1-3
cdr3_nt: TGTGCCAGCAGCCTCGACACGATCTCTGGAAACACCATATATTTT
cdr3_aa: CASSLDTISGNTIYF